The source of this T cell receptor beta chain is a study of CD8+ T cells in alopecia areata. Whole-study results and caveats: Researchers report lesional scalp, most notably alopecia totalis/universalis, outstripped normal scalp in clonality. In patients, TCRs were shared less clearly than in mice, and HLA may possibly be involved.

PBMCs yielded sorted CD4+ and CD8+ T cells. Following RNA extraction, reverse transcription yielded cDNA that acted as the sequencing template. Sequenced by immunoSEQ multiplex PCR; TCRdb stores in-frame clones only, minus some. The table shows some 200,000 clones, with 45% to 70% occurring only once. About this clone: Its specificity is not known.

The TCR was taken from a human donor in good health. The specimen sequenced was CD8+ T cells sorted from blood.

CDR3 in amino acids: CASRTLRGNTEAFF. The CDR3 region has the DNA TGTGCCAGCAGGACCCTCCGCGGGAACACTGAAGCTTTCTTT. V gene TRBV2 combines with J gene TRBJ1-1; D is undetermined. The CDR3 covers 14 residues. The germline gives CDR1 SNHLY, CDR2 FYNNEI. V lost 6 bases, J lost 1 base, and 12 bases lay in between.